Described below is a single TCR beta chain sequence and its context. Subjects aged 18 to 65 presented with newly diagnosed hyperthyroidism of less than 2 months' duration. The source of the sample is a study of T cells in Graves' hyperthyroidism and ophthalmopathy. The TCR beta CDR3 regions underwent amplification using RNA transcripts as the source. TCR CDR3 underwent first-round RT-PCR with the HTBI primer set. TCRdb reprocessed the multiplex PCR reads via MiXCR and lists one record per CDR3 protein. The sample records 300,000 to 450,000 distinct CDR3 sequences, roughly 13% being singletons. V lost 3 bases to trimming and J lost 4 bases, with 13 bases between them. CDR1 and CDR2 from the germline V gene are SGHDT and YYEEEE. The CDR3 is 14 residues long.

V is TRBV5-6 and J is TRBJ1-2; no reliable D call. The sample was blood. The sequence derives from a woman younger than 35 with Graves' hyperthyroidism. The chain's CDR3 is CASSWRLETYGYTF. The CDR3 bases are TGTGCCAGCAGCTGGAGACTGGAGACCTATGGCTACACCTTC.